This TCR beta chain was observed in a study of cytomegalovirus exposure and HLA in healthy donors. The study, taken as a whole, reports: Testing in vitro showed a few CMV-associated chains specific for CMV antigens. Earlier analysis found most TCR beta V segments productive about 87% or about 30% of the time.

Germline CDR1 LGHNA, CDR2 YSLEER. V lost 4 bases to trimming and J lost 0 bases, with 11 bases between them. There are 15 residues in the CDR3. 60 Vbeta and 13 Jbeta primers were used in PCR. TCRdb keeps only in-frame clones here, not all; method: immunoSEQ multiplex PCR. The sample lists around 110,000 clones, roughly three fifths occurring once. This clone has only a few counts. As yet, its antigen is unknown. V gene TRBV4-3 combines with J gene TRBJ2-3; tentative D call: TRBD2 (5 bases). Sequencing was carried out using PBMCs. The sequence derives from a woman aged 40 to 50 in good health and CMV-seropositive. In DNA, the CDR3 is TGCGCCAGCAGCCCCCTCGGAGGTAGCACAGATACGCAGTATTTT. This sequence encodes CASSPLGGSTDTQYF.